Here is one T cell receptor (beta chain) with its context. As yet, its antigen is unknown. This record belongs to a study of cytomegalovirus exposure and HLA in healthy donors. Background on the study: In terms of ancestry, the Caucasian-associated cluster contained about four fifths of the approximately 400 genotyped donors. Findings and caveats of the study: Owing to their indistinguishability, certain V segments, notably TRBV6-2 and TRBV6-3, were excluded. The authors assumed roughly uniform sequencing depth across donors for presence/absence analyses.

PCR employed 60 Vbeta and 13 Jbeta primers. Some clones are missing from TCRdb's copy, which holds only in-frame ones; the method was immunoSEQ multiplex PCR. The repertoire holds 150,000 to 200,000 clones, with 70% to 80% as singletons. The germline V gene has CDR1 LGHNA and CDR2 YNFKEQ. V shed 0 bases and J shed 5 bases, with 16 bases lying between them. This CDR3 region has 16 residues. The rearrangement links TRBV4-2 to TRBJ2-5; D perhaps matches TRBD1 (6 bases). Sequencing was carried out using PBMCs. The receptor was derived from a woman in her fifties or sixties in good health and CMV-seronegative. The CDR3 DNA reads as TGTGCCAGCAGCCAAGAATCGGGCAGGGGAATTGAGACCCAGTACTTC. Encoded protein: CASSQESGRGIETQYF.